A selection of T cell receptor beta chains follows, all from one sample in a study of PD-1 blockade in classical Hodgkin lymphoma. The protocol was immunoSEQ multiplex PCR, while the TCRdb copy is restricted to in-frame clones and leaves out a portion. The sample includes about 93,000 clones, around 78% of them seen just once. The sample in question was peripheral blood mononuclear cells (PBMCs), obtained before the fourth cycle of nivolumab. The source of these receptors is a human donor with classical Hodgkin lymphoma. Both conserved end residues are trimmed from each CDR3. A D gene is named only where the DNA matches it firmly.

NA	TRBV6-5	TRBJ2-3	ASSYAGRAPDTQY
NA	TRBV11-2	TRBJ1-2	ASSLVVGVGYT
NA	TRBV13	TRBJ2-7	ASSTTGISYEQY
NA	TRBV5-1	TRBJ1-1	ASSLTAGTNTEAF
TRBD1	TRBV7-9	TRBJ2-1	ASSLRRGLGNEQF
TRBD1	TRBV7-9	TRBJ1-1	ASSLWTGRNTEAF
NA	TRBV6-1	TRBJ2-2	ASSEMGQPTGELF
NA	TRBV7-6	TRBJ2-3	ASSQRNGDTDTQY
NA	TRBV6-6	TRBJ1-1	ASSYSGAGGTEAF
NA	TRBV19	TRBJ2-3	ASSLRKPGPGTDTQY